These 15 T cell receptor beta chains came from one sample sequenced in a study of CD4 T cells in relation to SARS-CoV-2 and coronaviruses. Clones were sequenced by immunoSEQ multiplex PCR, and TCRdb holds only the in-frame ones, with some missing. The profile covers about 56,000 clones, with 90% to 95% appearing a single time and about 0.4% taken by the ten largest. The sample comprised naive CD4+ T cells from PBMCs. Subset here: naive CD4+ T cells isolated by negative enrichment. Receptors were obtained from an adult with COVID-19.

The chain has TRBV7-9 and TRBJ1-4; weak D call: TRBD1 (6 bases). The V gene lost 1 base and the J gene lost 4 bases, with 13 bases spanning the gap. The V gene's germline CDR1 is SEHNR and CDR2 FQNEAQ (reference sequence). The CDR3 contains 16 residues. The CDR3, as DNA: TGTGCCAGCAGCTTAGTCTATGCAGGGGATAATGAAAAACTGTTTTTT. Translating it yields CASSLVYAGDNEKLFF.

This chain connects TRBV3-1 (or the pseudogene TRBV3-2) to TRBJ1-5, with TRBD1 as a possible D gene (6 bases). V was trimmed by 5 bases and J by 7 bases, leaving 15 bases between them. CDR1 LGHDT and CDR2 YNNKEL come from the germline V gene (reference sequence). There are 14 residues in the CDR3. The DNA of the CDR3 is TGTGCCAGCAGCAAAAGGGGGGGTGAGCAGCCCCAGCATTTT. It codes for CASSKRGGEQPQHF.

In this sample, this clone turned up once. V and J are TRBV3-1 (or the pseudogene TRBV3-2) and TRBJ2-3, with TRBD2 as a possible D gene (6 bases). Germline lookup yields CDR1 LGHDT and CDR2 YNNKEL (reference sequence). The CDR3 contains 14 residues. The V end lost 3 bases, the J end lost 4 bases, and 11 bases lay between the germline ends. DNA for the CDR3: TGTGCCAGCAGCCAGGCAGGAGGGGCAGATACGCAGTATTTT. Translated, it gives CASSQAGGADTQYF.

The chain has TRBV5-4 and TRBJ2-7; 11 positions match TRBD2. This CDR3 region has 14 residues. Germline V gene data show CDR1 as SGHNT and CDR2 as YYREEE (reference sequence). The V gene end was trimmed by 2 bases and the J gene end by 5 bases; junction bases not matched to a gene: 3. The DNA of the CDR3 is TGTGCCAGCAGCTTTACACTAGCGGGGGACGAGCAGTACTTC. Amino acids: CASSFTLAGDEQYF.

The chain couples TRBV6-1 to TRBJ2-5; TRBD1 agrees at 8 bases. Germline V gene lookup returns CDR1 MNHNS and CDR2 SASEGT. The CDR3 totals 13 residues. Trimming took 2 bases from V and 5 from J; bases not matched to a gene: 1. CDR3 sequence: CASSERDRETQYF. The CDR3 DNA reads TGTGCCAGCAGTGAAAGGGACAGGGAGACCCAGTACTTC.

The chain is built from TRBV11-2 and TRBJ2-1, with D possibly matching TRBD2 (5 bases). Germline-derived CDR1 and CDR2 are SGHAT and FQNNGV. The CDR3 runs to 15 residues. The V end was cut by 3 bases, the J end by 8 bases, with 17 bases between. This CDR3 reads CASSFLANQRDEQFF. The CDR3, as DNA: TGTGCCAGCAGCTTTTTAGCGAACCAGAGGGATGAGCAGTTCTTC.

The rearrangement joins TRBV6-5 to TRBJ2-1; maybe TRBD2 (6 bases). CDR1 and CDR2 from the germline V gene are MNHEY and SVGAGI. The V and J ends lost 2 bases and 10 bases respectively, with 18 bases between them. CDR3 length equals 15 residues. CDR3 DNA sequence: TGTGCCAGCAGTTACGCGAAGGTTGGGCGGGGAGAGCAGTTCTTC. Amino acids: CASSYAKVGRGEQFF.

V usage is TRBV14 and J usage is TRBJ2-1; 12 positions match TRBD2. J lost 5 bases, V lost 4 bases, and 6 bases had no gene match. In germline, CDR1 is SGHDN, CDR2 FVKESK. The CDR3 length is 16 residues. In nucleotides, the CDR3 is TGTGCCAGCAGCCTGAGGACTAGCGGGAAAAACAATGAGCAGTTCTTC. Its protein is CASSLRTSGKNNEQFF. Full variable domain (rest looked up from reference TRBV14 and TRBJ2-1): EAGVTQFPSHSVIEKGQTVTLRCDPISGHDNLYWYRRVMGKEIKFLLHFVKESKQDESGMPNNRFLAERTGGTYSTLKVQPAELEDSGVYFCASSLRTSGKNNEQFFGPGTRLTVL.

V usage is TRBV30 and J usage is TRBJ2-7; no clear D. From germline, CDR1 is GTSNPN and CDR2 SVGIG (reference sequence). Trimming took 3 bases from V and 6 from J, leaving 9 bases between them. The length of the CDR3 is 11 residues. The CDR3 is CAWSRTSEQYF. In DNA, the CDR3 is TGTGCCTGGAGCCGGACGTCCGAGCAGTACTTC. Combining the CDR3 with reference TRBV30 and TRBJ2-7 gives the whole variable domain SQTIHQWPATLVQPVGSPLSLECTVEGTSNPNLYWYRQAAGRGLQLLFYSVGIGQISSEVPQNLSASRPQDRQFILSSKKLLLSDSGFYLCAWSRTSEQYFGPGTRLTVT.

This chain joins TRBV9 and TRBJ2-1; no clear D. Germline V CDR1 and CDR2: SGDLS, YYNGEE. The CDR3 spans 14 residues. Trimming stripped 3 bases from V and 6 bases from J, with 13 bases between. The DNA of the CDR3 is TGTGCCAGCAGCGCCATATTAGTTGGCAATGAGCAGTTCTTC. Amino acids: CASSAILVGNEQFF.

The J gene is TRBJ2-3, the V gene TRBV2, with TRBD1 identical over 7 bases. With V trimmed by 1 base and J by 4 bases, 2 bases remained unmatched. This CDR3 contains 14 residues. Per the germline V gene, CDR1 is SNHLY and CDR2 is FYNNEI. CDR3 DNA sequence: TGTGCCAGCAGTGAAGGGGACAGTTCAGATACGCAGTATTTT. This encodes CASSEGDSSDTQYF.

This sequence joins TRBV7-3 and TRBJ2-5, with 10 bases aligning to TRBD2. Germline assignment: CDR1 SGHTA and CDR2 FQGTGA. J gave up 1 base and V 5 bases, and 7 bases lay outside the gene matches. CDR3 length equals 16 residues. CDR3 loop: CASSPTSGTSQETQYF. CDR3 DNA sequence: TGTGCCAGCAGCCCAACTAGCGGGACATCCCAAGAGACCCAGTACTTC.

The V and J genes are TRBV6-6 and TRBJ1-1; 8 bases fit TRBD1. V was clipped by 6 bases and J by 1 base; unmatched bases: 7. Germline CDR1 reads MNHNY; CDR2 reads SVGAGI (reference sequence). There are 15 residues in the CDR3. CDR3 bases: TGTGCCAGCAGGCGACAGGGGCTACAGAACACTGAAGCTTTCTTT. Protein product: CASRRQGLQNTEAFF.

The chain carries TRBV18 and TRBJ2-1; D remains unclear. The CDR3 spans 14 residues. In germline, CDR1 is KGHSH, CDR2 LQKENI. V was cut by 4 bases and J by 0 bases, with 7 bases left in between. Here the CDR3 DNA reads TGTGCCAGCTCACTCCGCAGCTCCTACAATGAGCAGTTCTTC. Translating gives CASSLRSSYNEQFF.

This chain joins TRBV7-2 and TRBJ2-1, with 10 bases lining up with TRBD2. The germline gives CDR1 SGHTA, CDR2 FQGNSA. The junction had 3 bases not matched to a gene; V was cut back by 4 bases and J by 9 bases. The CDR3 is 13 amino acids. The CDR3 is CASSYLAGVEQFF. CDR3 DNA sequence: TGTGCCAGCAGCTACCTAGCGGGAGTTGAGCAGTTCTTC. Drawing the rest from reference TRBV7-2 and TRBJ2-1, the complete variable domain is GAGVSQSPSNKVTEKGKDVELRCDPISGHTALYWYRQSLGQGLEFLIYFQGNSAPDKSGLPSDRFSAERTGGSVSTLTIQRTQQEDSAVYLCASSYLAGVEQFFGPGTRLTVL.